The 22 T cell receptor beta chains given below trace back to one sample, sequenced in a study of tumor-infiltrating lymphocytes in primary liver carcinoma. Bulk tissue was left unsorted, and RNA and DNA were co-extracted from 20-30 mg of it. Making TCR beta cDNA involved approximately 520 ng total RNA and a constant-region primer. Libraries covering TCR beta were generated through three nested multiplex PCR rounds (using a slightly modified ARM-PCR). It was with TRBV1-TRBV30 forward primers and a C-beta reverse primer that the first two PCR rounds were run, at about 9 cycles each. TCRdb passed the multiplex PCR reads through MiXCR, listing each CDR3 protein once. The sample has some 46,000 distinct CDR3 sequences; roughly 77% are singletons. The sequencing sample was made of tumor-adjacent normal liver tissue. These receptors were taken from a woman in her thirties with primary liver carcinoma and hepatitis B virus infection.

Of note for this clonotype: It may be a read error: a sequence one base away is much more abundant. The chain carries TRBV28 and TRBJ2-3, with D maybe TRBD2 (5 bases). Germline V gene lookup returns CDR1 MDHEN and CDR2 SYDVKM. V was shortened by 1 base and J by 1 base, with 12 bases between the two germline ends. This CDR3 region has 16 residues. The CDR3 region has the DNA TGTGCCAGCAGTTTATTGAGCTCTAGCCGCACAGATACGCAGTATTTT. Amino acid sequence: CASSLLSSSRTDTQYF.

The chain joins TRBV12-3 or TRBV12-4 to TRBJ2-5, with D perhaps TRBD2 (6 bases). The CDR3 extends over 15 amino acids. The CDR3 loop is CASCTYAGSEETQYF. As DNA, the CDR3 is TGTGCAAGCTGCACCTACGCCGGGAGCGAAGAGACCCAGTACTTC.

As concerns this clonotype: A read error is likely, as this CDR3 ends without the conserved phenylalanine or tryptophan. V is TRBV24-1 and J is TRBJ2-5; tentatively, D is TRBD2 (5 bases). The germline gives CDR1 KGHDR, CDR2 SFDVKD. The CDR3 sequence is 11 residues long. The CDR3 bases are TGTGTCACCAGTGACTACTCGACCCAGTACCTC. Protein product: CVTSDYSTQYL.

The count of this clonotype is one. The chain is built from TRBV6-1 and TRBJ2-7, with TRBD2 matching 11 bases. In germline, CDR1 is MNHNS, CDR2 SASEGT. V lost 10 bases to trimming and J lost 3 bases; unmatched junction nucleotides: 11. This CDR3 contains 15 residues. The CDR3 sequence: CANNEETSGIYEQYF. The CDR3 coding sequence is TGTGCCAACAATGAAGAGACTAGCGGGATCTACGAGCAGTACTTC.

Note on this clonotype: The junction does not match germline at one end; this may be a read error. The chain is built from TRBV11-2 and TRBJ1-2, with D tentatively TRBD1 (6 bases). From germline, CDR1 is SGHAT and CDR2 FQNNGV. The CDR3 spans 12 residues. This CDR3 reads CASTKGGGGYTF. The CDR3 DNA sequence: TGTGCTAGCACTAAGGGGGGTGGAGGCTACACCTTC.

With respect to this clonotype: A read error is likely, as this CDR3 ends without the conserved phenylalanine or tryptophan. The chain recombines TRBV4-2 with TRBJ2-1; 7 nucleotides agree with TRBD2. The CDR3 sequence is 19 residues long. V was clipped by 0 bases and J by 4 bases; unmatched bases: 15. CDR1 LGHNA and CDR2 YNFKEQ come from the germline V gene. CDR3 residues: CASSQDRSRTSGIYNEQFL. The CDR3 nucleotides read TGTGCCAGCAGCCAAGATCGGTCTAGGACAAGCGGGATATACAATGAGCAGTTCCTC.

As regards this clonotype: Sequence at one end of the junction differs from germline and may be a read error. This chain uses TRBV11-2 with TRBJ2-3; D is perhaps TRBD1 or TRBD2 (5 bases each). The CDR3 has 16 residues. The germline V gene has CDR1 SGHAT and CDR2 FQNNGV. In DNA, the CDR3 is TGTCCCAGCAGCGTACACGGGGCTCTTAGCACGGATACGCAGTATTTT. Translated, it gives CPSSVHGALSTDTQYF.

A note on this clonotype: One end of the junction does not line up with germline, which may come from a read error. V is TRBV7-8 and J is TRBJ2-3, with 8 nucleotides matching TRBD2. CDR1 is SGHVS and CDR2 is FQNEAQ in the germline V gene. CDR3 size: 17 residues. CDR3 DNA: TGTGCCAGCGGCTTACGTCTCATCGGGAGGGCTACAGATACGCAGTATTTT. Encoded protein: CASGLRLIGRATDTQYF.

This clonotype was found many times. The rearrangement joins TRBV5-5 to TRBJ2-4, with 8 nucleotides matching TRBD1. The V segment lost 0 bases and the J segment 6 bases; nucleotides outside the gene matches: 2. Germline CDR1 and CDR2: SGHKS and YYEKEE (reference sequence). There are 14 residues in the CDR3. CDR3 sequence: CASSLGRGLNIQYF. CDR3 coding DNA: TGTGCCAGCAGCTTGGGCAGGGGGCTAAACATTCAGTACTTC.

With respect to this clonotype: The junction and the germline gene differ at one end; a read error may be behind it. This chain uses TRBV11-2 with TRBJ2-5, with a possible D match to TRBD1 (5 bases). The CDR3 covers 15 residues. Germline lookup yields CDR1 SGHAT and CDR2 FQNNGV. CDR3 residues: CVSSFLTTAAEAQYF. The CDR3 DNA follows: TGTGTCAGCAGCTTCTTGACGACAGCCGCTGAAGCCCAGTACTTC. Supplemented by reference TRBV11-2 and TRBJ2-5, the full variable domain reads EAGVAQSPRYKIIEKRQSVAFWCNPISGHATLYWYQQILGQGPKLLIQFQNNGVVDDSQLPKDRFSAERLKGVDSTLKIQPAKLEDSAVYLCVSSFLTTAAEAQYFGPGTRLLVL.

With respect to this clonotype: Germline is not matched at one junction end, which may reflect a read error. The chain links TRBV6-5 to TRBJ2-3, with 8 positions matching TRBD1. Germline CDR1 reads MNHEY; CDR2 reads SVGAGI. The CDR3 spans 15 residues. CDR3 bases: TGTGTCAGCAGTAACGGGGGACAGGCCACAGATACGCAGTATTTT. Translating gives CVSSNGGQATDTQYF.

Concerning this clonotype: A read error may account for a junction end that differs from germline. J is TRBJ2-1 and V is TRBV24-1; possibly TRBD1 for D (6 bases). Germline values: CDR1 KGHDR, CDR2 SFDVKD. The CDR3 runs 14 residues. CDR3 sequence (DNA): TGTGGCACCAGTGATTCCGGGACAATCGATGAGCAGTTCTTC. It specifies CGTSDSGTIDEQFF.

In its sample, this clonotype was seen many times. This rearrangement joins TRBV28 to TRBJ1-2, with TRBD1 identical over 9 bases. Unmatched junction bases numbered 8, after V lost 6 bases and J lost 0 bases. CDR3 length: 16 residues. Germline CDR1 is MDHEN and CDR2 is SYDVKM. The CDR3 sequence: CASSPTGQGPNYGYTF. CDR3 nucleotides: TGTGCCAGCAGCCCCACGGGACAGGGCCCTAACTATGGCTACACCTTC.

In the case of this clonotype: The junction departs from the called germline gene at one end, perhaps through a read error. The V gene is TRBV6-2 or TRBV6-3, the J gene TRBJ2-1, with D perhaps assigned TRBD1 or TRBD2 (6 bases each). Per germline, CDR1 MNHEY and CDR2 SVGEGT. The CDR3 loop spans 13 amino acids. CDR3 DNA: TGTGTCAGCAGTTACAGGGAGGTCTATGAGCAGTTCTTC. This gives the protein CVSSYREVYEQFF.

CDR3 DNA: TGTGCCAGCAGTGACCCAGCGGGAGCGGAGGAACATGAGCAGTTCTTC. As protein: CASSDPAGAEEHEQFF. V and J are TRBV6-1 and TRBJ2-1, with 8 bases identical to TRBD2. This CDR3 region has 16 residues. Per the germline V gene, CDR1 is MNHNS and CDR2 is SASEGT. J gave up 8 bases and V 3 bases, and 12 bases lay outside the gene matches.

DNA for the CDR3: TGTGCCAGCAGCTTAGTTAGCGGAGCCGCCTACGAGCAGTACTTC. It specifies CASSLVSGAAYEQYF. The chain carries TRBV7-2 and TRBJ2-7; a possible D gene is TRBD2 (6 bases). The germline gives CDR1 SGHTA, CDR2 FQGNSA. V gave up 1 base and J gave up 2 bases, with 12 bases separating them. The CDR3 extends over 15 amino acids.

Of note for this clonotype: Because it lacks the conserved phenylalanine or tryptophan at the end, this CDR3 is likely a read error. The genes are TRBV6-6 and TRBJ1-2; 7 bases match TRBD1. Germline CDR1 reads MNHNY; CDR2 reads SVGAGI (reference sequence). The CDR3 spans 13 residues. CDR3 protein: CAGSGETGLGYTL. In nucleotides, the CDR3 is TGTGCCGGCAGTGGAGAGACAGGGCTTGGCTACACCTTA.

Within the sample, this clonotype is medium-sized. The J gene is TRBJ1-2, the V gene TRBV4-1, with 8 bases that match TRBD1. The CDR3 consists of 15 residues. J lost 1 base, V lost 4 bases, and 5 bases had no gene match. Germline CDR1 MGHRA, CDR2 YSYEKL. The CDR3 protein is CASSPGGAYNYGYTF. DNA of the CDR3: TGCGCCAGCAGCCCAGGGGGCGCTTATAACTATGGCTACACCTTC.

For this clonotype: The CDR3 carries no conserved terminal phenylalanine or tryptophan, so it likely arises from a read error. No DNA is shown, since the ends of the CDR3 on it are uncertain; the CDR3 is the one TCRdb lists. This chain joins TRBV2 and TRBJ2-7; the table calls TRBD1, which could not be checked here. The germline gives CDR1 SNHLY, CDR2 FYNNEI. The CDR3 totals 15 residues, both ends included. The CDR3 is CASHPGGGWSYEQYS.

Points on this clonotype: A read error may be the cause here, since a much bigger clone is one base away. The rearrangement links TRBV7-9 to TRBJ2-7; D unclear. V gave up 6 bases and J gave up 5 bases, with 11 bases separating them. Germline V gene sequence: CDR1 SEHNR, CDR2 FQNEAQ (reference sequence). This CDR3 is 12 amino acids long. For the CDR3, the DNA is TGTGCCAGCAGGTCAGATTACCACGAGCAGTACTTC. Its translation is CASRSDYHEQYF.

This clonotype was counted between two and nine times. This chain connects TRBV7-9 to TRBJ2-7; the D is unclear. CDR3 length equals 10 residues. The V and J ends lost 4 bases and 2 bases respectively, with 0 bases between them. Looked up from germline, CDR1 is SEHNR and CDR2 is FQNEAQ (reference sequence). The CDR3 here is CASSSYEQYF. CDR3 bases: TGTGCCAGCAGCTCCTACGAGCAGTACTTC.

This chain links TRBV12-3 or TRBV12-4 with TRBJ2-3; D remains ambiguous. V was cut by 6 bases and J by 5 bases, with 15 bases left in between. CDR3 size: 14 residues. The CDR3 sequence is CASRTGRARDTQYF. CDR3 sequence (DNA): TGTGCCAGCAGAACGGGTAGGGCAAGAGATACGCAGTATTTT.